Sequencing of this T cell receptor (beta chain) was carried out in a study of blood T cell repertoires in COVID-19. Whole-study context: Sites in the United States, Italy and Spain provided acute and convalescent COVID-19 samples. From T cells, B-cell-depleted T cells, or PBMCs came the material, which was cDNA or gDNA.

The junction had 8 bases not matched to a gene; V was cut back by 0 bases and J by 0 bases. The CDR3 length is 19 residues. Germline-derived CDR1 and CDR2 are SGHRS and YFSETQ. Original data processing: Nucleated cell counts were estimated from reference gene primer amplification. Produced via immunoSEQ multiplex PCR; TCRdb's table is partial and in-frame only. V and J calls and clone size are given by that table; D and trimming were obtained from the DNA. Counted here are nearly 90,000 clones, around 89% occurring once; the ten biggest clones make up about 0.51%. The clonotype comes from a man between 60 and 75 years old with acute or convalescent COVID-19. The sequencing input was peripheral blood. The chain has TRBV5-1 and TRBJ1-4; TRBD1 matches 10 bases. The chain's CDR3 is CASSLAEGTGVPTNEKLFF. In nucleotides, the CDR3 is TGCGCCAGCAGCTTGGCCGAGGGGACAGGGGTCCCAACTAATGAAAAACTGTTTTTT.